This T cell receptor (beta chain) came from a study of blood T cell repertoires in COVID-19. Whole-study context: The origin of the acute and convalescent COVID-19 samples was the United States, Italy and Spain.

Clones were read by immunoSEQ multiplex PCR, and TCRdb kept only the in-frame ones, dropping some. The sample shows hundreds of thousands of clones, around 90% of them seen only once. The CDR3 is 13 amino acids. CDR1 is MNHEY and CDR2 is SVGEGT in the germline V gene. The junction had 3 bases not matched to a gene; V was cut back by 4 bases and J by 7 bases. This clonotype was obtained from a man between 18 and 35 years old with COVID-19, enrolled during active disease. This sequence joins TRBV6-2 or TRBV6-3 and TRBJ2-2, with 7 positions matching TRBD2. Sequencing input: peripheral blood. The DNA of the CDR3 is TGTGCCAGCAGTTCACTAGCGAGCGGGGAGCTGTTTTTT. Encoded protein: CASSSLASGELFF.